Listed below are T cell receptor beta chains from one sample, sequenced in a study of T cell repertoires in cytomegalovirus infection. TCRdb independently ran MiXCR on the reads; one entry per CDR3 protein. Among hundreds of thousands of distinct CDR3 sequences listed, 8% to 9.5% were seen once. Specimen: PBMCs. The source is a human donor in good health (CMV status not recorded). Some clones in this sample may be carry-over from other donors' samples. Both conserved end residues are part of each CDR3. A D gene is named only where the DNA matches it firmly. Clone size appears in some rows only: once, few, many, or a class for an expanded clone.

>TRBJ2-7|few|TRBV27|TRBD2
TGTGCCAGTTTCAGCGGGGGAGGGCAGTACTTC
CASFSGGGQYF
>TRBJ2-1|few|TRBV4-2|TRBD2
TGTGCCAGCAGCCAAGCGCTAGCGGTCAATGAGCAGTTCTTC
CASSQALAVNEQFF
>TRBJ1-5|-|TRBV7-2|TRBD1
TGTGCCAGCAGCATAAGACAGGGTAATCAGCCCCAGCATTTT
CASSIRQGNQPQHF
>TRBJ1-2|-|TRBV28|-
TGTGCCAGCAGTTTATGGGGGGAAGGCTACACCTTC
CASSLWGEGYTF
>TRBJ1-4|many|TRBV27|TRBD1
TGTGCCAGCAGTTTAAGGGACAGACCTGGAGAAAAACTGTTTTTT
CASSLRDRPGEKLFF
>TRBJ2-7|many|TRBV4-2|-
TGTGCCAGCAGCCACCTCGGGACGGGGGGCTCAATTTACGAGCAGTACTTC
CASSHLGTGGSIYEQYF
>TRBJ1-1|many|TRBV7-9|-
TGTGCCAGCAGCCTACCCATTTTGAACACTGAAGCTTTCTTT
CASSLPILNTEAFF
>TRBJ2-1|-|TRBV2|TRBD1
TGTGCCAGCAGTCCCGACAGGGGGCATGAGCAGTTCTTC
CASSPDRGHEQFF
>TRBJ2-3|-|TRBV7-2|TRBD2
TGTGCCAGCAGCCAGAGCGGGAGGGGCGGTACGCAGTATTTT
CASSQSGRGGTQYF
>TRBJ1-6|few|TRBV18|-
TGTGCCAGCTCCCTCGGACAGCTGAATTCACCCCTCCACTTT
CASSLGQLNSPLHF
>TRBJ1-5|many|TRBV12-3/TRBV12-4|-
TGTGCCAGCACCAACCGACCCAATCAGCCCCAGCATTTT
CASTNRPNQPQHF
>TRBJ2-4|-|TRBV7-4|-
TGTGCCAGCAGCTTAGTGGGCATCCAAGACATTCAGTACTTC
CASSLVGIQDIQYF
>TRBJ1-1|few|TRBV12-3/TRBV12-4|-
TGTGCCAGCAGTTTAACAACTGTGAACACTGAAGCTTTCTTT
CASSLTTVNTEAFF
>TRBJ1-5|-|TRBV6-1|-
TGTGCCAGCAGTAGGATGAATAGCAATCAGCCCCAGCATTTT
CASSRMNSNQPQHF
>TRBJ2-1|-|TRBV7-8|-
TGTGCCAGCAGCTTAGTAAGCTGGTCTCCAGACCCTCTTTACAATGAGCAGTTCTTC
CASSLVSWSPDPLYNEQFF
>TRBJ2-1|few|TRBV7-2|TRBD2
TGTGCCAGCCAAGAAGCGGGGGGGCGATACAATGAGCAGTTCTTC
CASQEAGGRYNEQFF
>TRBJ2-3|many|TRBV4-1|-
TGCGCCAGCAGCCTGGAACAGATCACAGATACGCAGTATTTT
CASSLEQITDTQYF
>TRBJ2-5|few|TRBV7-9|-
TGTGCCAGCAGCAGGGACGTTGGAGAGACCCAGTACTTC
CASSRDVGETQYF
>TRBJ2-3|-|TRBV28|TRBD2
TGTGCCAGCAGTCTGCTAGCGGGAGTTAATTTAGGAGATACGCAGTATTTT
CASSLLAGVNLGDTQYF
>TRBJ1-1|-|TRBV29-1|TRBD1
TGCAGCGCCAGGACAGGGATGAACACTAAAGCTTTCTTT
CSARTGMNTKAFF
>TRBJ2-5|many|TRBV27|TRBD2
TGTGCCAGCAGTTTTGCGGGAGACCCTTCGACCCAGTACTTC
CASSFAGDPSTQYF
>TRBJ2-3|many|TRBV6-1|TRBD2
TGTGCCAGCAGGCCCAGCGGGGTAACAGATACGCAGTATTTT
CASRPSGVTDTQYF
>TRBJ2-1|few|TRBV12-5|-
TGTGCTAGTGGTTTGGTACAAGGGTGGGACGGAGGGTCCTACAATGAGCAGTTCTTC
CASGLVQGWDGGSYNEQFF
>TRBJ1-1|-|TRBV4-1|-
TGCGCCAGCAGCCAAGACGGACTTTGGAACACTGAAGCTTTCTTT
CASSQDGLWNTEAFF
>TRBJ2-5|many|TRBV7-9|TRBD2
TGTGCCAGCAGCTCGACAATAGTTGGCGGGGGGCAAGAGACCCAGTACTTC
CASSSTIVGGGQETQYF
>TRBJ2-7|-|TRBV6-6|TRBD2
TGTGCCAGCAGTGCGGGGGGGACAGAGAACTACGAGCAGTACTTC
CASSAGGTENYEQYF
>TRBJ2-1|-|TRBV5-3|-
TGTGCCAGCAGCTTGATTTCGGGTAACAATGAGCAGTTCTTC
CASSLISGNNEQFF
>TRBJ1-4|many|TRBV28|-
TGTGCCAGCAGTTTCATAACAGGGATAGGGACTAATGAAAAACTGTTTTTT
CASSFITGIGTNEKLFF
>TRBJ2-3|-|TRBV20-1|-
TGCAGTGCTGAGGGAGACGGCACAGATACGCAGTATTTT
CSAEGDGTDTQYF
>TRBJ2-7|many|TRBV2|-
TGTGCCAGCAGTGAATGGGGGACTGCCGACTACGAGCAGTACTTC
CASSEWGTADYEQYF
>TRBJ1-2|many|TRBV6-5|-
TGTGCCAGCAGTTACGGAATTCTGAAGGGCTACACCTTC
CASSYGILKGYTF
>TRBJ2-1|many|TRBV7-2|TRBD2
TGTGCCAGCAGCCTCGGGGCGGGGGGGCCTGGGTTCTTC
CASSLGAGGPGFF
>TRBJ2-6|-|TRBV19|-
TGTGCCAGTAATAAGGGGAAAAGGGGGTCAGGTGGGGCCAACGTCCTGACTTTC
CASNKGKRGSGGANVLTF
>TRBJ1-4|few|TRBV28|-
TGTGCCAGCAGTTTGGGGCAGGTGACCCTGAATGAAAAACTGTTTTTT
CASSLGQVTLNEKLFF
>TRBJ2-2|-|TRBV6-5|TRBD2
TGTGCCAGCAGTTACTCACCAGCGGGAGTGCGAGAGGCCGGGGAGCTGTTTTTT
CASSYSPAGVREAGELFF
>TRBJ2-1|-|TRBV7-2|TRBD2
TGTGCCAGCAGCGGCCGGACTAGCGGACCTCAGAGTGAGCAGTTCTTC
CASSGRTSGPQSEQFF
>TRBJ2-6|once|TRBV20-1|-
TGCAGTGCTAGAGGGGGGTACGGGGCCAACGTCCTGACTTTC
CSARGGYGANVLTF
>TRBJ1-6|many|TRBV7-2|TRBD1
TGTGCCAGCAGCGAACGACAGGGGGCGAGTTCACCCCTCCACTTT
CASSERQGASSPLHF
>TRBJ2-3|few|TRBV4-3|TRBD2
TGCGCCAGCAGCCAAGATTTGCCTAGCGGGGCATCTAGCACAGATACGCAGTATTTT
CASSQDLPSGASSTDTQYF
>TRBJ2-5|few|TRBV11-3|-
TGTGCCAGCAGCTTGTCTCGGGACTCCCGAGGTCAAGAGACCCAGTACTTC
CASSLSRDSRGQETQYF
>TRBJ2-1|many|TRBV7-3|-
TGTGCCAGCAGCTTAACGAGGGGTCACCGGGGGCACAATGAGCAGTTCTTC
CASSLTRGHRGHNEQFF
>TRBJ1-5|few|TRBV12-5|-
TGTGCTAGTGGTTTGGGAACACGCGAAAATCAGCCCCAGCATTTT
CASGLGTRENQPQHF
>TRBJ1-4|-|TRBV30|-
TGTGCCTGGAGTGTAGACTATGCAACTAATGAAAAACTGTTTTTT
CAWSVDYATNEKLFF
>TRBJ2-1|many|TRBV7-6|-
TGTGCCAGCAGCTTAGCGGCCGGGAGAGGTTCCTACAATGAGCAGTTCTTC
CASSLAAGRGSYNEQFF
>TRBJ1-1|few|TRBV11-2|-
TGTGCCAGCAGCTTAGTCGGTCGATCAATGAACACTGAAGCTTTCTTT
CASSLVGRSMNTEAFF
>TRBJ2-7|many|TRBV7-2|TRBD2
TGTGCCAGCAGCCCAGGACTAGCGGGTTCCTACGAGCAGTACTTC
CASSPGLAGSYEQYF
>TRBJ2-7|few|TRBV7-6|TRBD2
TGTGCCGCCAACACGACCCTACTAGCGGTAATCCCCTACGAGCAGTACTTC
CAANTTLLAVIPYEQYF
>TRBJ1-5|few|TRBV10-3|-
TGTGCCATCAGTGGTTCAGGGAACAATCAGCCCCAGCATTTT
CAISGSGNNQPQHF
>TRBJ2-7|many|TRBV28|-
TGTGCCAGCACCGCCTCGACGGATTATAATACCTACGAGCAGTACTTC
CASTASTDYNTYEQYF
>TRBJ2-3|few|TRBV20-1|-
TGCAGTGCTAGAGACCCGATAGCGGTGGGAGATACGCAGTATTTT
CSARDPIAVGDTQYF
>TRBJ2-2|many|TRBV5-4|TRBD2
TGTGCCAGCACCTCCGGGCTAGCGGGTTCCACCGGGGAGCTGTTTTTT
CASTSGLAGSTGELFF
>TRBJ2-5|-|TRBV7-2|TRBD2
TGTGCCAGCAGCTTCAACCGTGGGGCGGGAGAAGAGACCCAGTACTTC
CASSFNRGAGEETQYF
>TRBJ2-1|-|TRBV11-3|-
TGTGCCAGCAGCAACCGGGATTACAATGAGCAGTTCTTC
CASSNRDYNEQFF
>TRBJ2-7|-|TRBV15|-
TGTGCCACCAGCAGGTACCCTGGAGGCGAGCAGTACTTC
CATSRYPGGEQYF
>TRBJ2-7|-|TRBV6-2/TRBV6-3|TRBD2
TGTGCCAGCACCGGGACTAGCGTCTCCTACGAGCAGTACTTC
CASTGTSVSYEQYF
>TRBJ1-5|-|TRBV5-8|TRBD1
TGTGCCAGCAACCGACAGGGGTTCAACAATCAGCCCCAGCATTTT
CASNRQGFNNQPQHF
>TRBJ2-7|-|TRBV6-5|-
TGTGCCAGCAGTTATTTAGGGGCCCTGGAGCAGTACTTC
CASSYLGALEQYF
>TRBJ1-2|-|TRBV15|TRBD1
TGTGCCACCAGCAGAGGGACAGGCTCTGGATACTATGGCTACACCTTC
CATSRGTGSGYYGYTF
>TRBJ2-1|-|TRBV5-5|-
TGTGCCAGCAGCTTGGGGCGGGGGCCAAACCGGGGGGACGATGAGCAGTTCTTC
CASSLGRGPNRGDDEQFF
>TRBJ1-1|-|TRBV11-2|TRBD1
TGTGCCAGCAGCCCGCGACAGGGGACTAACACTGAAGCTTTCTTT
CASSPRQGTNTEAFF